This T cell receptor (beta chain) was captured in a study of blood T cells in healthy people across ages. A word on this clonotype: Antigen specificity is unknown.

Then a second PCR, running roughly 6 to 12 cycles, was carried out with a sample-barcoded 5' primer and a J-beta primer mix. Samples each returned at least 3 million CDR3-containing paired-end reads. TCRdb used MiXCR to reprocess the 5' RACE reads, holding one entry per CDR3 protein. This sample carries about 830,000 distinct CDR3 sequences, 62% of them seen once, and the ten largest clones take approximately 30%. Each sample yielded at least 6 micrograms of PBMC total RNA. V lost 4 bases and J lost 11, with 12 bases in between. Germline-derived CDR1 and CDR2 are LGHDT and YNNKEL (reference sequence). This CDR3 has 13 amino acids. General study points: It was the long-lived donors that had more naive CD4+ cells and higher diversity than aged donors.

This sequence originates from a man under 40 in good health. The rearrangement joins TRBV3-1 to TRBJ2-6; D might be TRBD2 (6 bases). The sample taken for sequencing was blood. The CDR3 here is CASSPGDQYVLTF. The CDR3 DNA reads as TGTGCCAGCAGCCCGGGGGATCAGTACGTCCTGACTTTC.